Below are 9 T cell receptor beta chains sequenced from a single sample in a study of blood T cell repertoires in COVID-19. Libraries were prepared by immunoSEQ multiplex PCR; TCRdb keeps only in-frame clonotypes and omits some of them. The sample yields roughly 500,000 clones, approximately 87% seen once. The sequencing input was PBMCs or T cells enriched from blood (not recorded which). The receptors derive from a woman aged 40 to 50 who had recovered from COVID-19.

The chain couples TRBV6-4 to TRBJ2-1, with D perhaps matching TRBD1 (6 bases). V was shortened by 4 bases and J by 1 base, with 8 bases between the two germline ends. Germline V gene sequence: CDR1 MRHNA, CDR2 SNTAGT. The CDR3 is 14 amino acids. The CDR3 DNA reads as TGTGCCAGCAGTGGTGGACAGTCCTACAATGAGCAGTTCTTC. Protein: CASSGGQSYNEQFF.

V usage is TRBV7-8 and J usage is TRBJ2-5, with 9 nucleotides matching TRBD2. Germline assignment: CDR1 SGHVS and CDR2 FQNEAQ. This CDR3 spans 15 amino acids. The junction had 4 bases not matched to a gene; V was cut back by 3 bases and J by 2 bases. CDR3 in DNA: TGTGCCAGCAGCTTGGGGACTAGCCTACAAGAGACCCAGTACTTC. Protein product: CASSLGTSLQETQYF.

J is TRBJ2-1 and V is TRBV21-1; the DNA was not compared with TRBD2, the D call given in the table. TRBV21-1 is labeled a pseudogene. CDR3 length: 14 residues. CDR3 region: CASSTKLSYNEQFF. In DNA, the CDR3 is TGTGCCAGCAGCACTAAACTATCCTACAATGAGCAGTTCTTC.

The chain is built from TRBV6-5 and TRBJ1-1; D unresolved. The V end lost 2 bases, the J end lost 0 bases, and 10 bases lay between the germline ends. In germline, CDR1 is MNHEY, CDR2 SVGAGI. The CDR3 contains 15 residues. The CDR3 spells CASSYGVYMNTEAFF. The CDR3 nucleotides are TGTGCCAGCAGTTACGGTGTATACATGAACACTGAAGCTTTCTTT.

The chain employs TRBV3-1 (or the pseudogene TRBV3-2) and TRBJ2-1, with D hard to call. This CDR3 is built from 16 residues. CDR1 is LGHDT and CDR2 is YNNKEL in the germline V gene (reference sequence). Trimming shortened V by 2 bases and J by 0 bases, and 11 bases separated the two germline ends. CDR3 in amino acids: CASSQSSAISYNEQFF. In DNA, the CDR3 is TGTGCCAGCAGCCAATCGAGCGCGATCTCCTACAATGAGCAGTTCTTC.

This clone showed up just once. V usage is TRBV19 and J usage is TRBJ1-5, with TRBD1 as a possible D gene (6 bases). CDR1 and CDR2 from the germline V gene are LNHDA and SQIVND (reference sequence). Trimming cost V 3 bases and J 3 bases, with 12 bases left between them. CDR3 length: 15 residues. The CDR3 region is CASSIMTGANQPQHF. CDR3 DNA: TGTGCCAGTAGTATCATGACAGGAGCCAATCAGCCCCAGCATTTT.

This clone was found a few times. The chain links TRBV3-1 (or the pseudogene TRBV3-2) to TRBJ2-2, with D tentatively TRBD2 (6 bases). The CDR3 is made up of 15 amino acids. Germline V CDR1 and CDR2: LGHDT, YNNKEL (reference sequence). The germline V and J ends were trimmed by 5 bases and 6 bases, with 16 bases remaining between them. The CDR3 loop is CASSSMTGVAGELFF. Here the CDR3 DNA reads TGTGCCAGCAGCTCAATGACGGGGGTTGCCGGGGAGCTGTTTTTT.

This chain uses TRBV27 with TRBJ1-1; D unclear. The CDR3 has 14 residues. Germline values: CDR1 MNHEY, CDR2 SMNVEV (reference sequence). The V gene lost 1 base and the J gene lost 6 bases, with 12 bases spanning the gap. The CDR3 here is CASSLLQAHAEAFF. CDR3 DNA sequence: TGTGCCAGCAGTTTATTGCAGGCTCACGCTGAAGCTTTCTTT.

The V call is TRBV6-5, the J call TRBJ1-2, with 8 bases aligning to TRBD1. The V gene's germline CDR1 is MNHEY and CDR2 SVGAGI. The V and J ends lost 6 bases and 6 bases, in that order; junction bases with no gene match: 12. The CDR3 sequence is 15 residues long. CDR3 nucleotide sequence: TGTGCCAGCAGCCCCCGGACAGGGACTGGGGATGGCTACACCTTC. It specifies CASSPRTGTGDGYTF.